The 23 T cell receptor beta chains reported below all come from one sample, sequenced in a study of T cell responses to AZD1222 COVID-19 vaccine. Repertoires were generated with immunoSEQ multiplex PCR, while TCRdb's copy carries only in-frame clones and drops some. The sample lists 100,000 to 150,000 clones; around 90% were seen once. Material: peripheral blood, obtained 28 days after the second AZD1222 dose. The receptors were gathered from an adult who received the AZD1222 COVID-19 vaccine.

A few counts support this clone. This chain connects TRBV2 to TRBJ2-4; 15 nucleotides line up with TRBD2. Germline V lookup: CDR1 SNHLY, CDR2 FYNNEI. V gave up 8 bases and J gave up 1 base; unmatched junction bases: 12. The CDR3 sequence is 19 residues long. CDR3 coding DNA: TGTGCCAGCGGAGTGGTAGGACTAGCGGGAGGGCCGGCCAAAAACATTCAGTACTTC. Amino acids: CASGVVGLAGGPAKNIQYF.

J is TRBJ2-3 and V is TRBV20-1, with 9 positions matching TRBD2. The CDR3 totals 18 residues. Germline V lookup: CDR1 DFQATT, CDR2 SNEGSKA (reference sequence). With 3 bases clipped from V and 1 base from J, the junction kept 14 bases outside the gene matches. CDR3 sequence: CSASNLAGSGYGTDTQYF. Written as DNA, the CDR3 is TGCAGTGCTAGTAACCTAGCGGGGTCCGGGTACGGCACAGATACGCAGTATTTT.

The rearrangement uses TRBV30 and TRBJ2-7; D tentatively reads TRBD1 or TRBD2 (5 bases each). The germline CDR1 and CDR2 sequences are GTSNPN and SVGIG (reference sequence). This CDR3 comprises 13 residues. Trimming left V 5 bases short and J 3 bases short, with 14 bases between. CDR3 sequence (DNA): TGTGCCTGGGGTAGAGGGGTCAACTACGAGCAGTACTTC. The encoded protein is CAWGRGVNYEQYF.

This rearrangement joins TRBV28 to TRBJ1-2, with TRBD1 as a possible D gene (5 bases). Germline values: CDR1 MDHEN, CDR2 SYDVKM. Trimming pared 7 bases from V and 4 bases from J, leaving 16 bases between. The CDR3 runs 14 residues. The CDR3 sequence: CASTRARGAYGYTF. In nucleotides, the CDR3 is TGTGCCAGCACCCGAGCGAGAGGGGCCTATGGCTACACCTTC.

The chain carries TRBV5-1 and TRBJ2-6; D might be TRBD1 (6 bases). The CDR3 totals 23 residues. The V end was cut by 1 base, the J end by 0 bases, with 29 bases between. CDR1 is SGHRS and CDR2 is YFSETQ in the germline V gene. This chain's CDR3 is CASSLPEITLSEGVDSGANVLTF. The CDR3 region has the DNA TGCGCCAGCAGCTTGCCAGAAATAACCCTAAGTGAGGGGGTCGACTCTGGGGCCAACGTCCTGACTTTC.

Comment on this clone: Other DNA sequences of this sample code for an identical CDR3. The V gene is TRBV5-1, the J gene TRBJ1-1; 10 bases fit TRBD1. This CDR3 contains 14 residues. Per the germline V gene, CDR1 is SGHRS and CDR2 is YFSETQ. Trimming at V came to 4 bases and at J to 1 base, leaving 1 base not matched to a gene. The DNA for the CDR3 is TGCGCCAGCAGCGGGACAGGGGCGAACACTGAAGCTTTCTTT. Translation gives CASSGTGANTEAFF. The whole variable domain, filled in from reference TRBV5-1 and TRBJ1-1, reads KAGVTQTPRYLIKTRGQQVTLSCSPISGHRSVSWYQQTPGQGLQFLFEYFSETQRNKGNFPGRFSGRQFSNSRSEMNVSTLELGDSALYLCASSGTGANTEAFFGQGTRLTVV.

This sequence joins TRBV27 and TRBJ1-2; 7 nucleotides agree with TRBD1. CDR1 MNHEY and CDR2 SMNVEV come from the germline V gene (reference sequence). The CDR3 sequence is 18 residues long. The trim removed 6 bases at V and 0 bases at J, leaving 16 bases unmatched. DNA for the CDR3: TGTGCCAGCAGGCGTGAGGGGGCCCGACTACCTTCTAACTATGGCTACACCTTC. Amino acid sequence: CASRREGARLPSNYGYTF.

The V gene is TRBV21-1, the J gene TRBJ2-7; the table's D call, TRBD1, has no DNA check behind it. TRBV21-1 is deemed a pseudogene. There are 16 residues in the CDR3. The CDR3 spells CASSKDPGQGTHEQYF. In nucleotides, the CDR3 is TGTGCCAGCAGCAAAGATCCGGGACAGGGGACTCACGAGCAGTACTTC.

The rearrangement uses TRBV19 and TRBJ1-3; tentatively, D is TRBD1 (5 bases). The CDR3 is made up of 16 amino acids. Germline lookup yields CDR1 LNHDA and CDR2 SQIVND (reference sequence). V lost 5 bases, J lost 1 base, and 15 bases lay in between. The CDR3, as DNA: TGTGCCAGTAGTCCACCCCGGGGGATATCTGGAAACACCATATATTTT. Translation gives CASSPPRGISGNTIYF.

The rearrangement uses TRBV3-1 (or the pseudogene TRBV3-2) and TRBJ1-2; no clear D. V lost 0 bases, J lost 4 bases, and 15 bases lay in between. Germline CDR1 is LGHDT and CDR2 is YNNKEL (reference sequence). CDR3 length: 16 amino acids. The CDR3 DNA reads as TGTGCCAGCAGCCAAGATCGGAGATTTGCCTCCTATGGCTACACCTTC. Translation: CASSQDRRFASYGYTF.

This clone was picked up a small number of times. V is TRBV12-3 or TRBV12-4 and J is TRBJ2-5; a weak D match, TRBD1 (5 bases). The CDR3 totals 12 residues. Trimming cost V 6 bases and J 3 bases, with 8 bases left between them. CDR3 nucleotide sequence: TGTGCCAGCAGGGTAGGGGAAGAGACCCAGTACTTC. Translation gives CASRVGEETQYF.

The CDR3 DNA is TGTGCCAGCAGCGACGGACGGGTCGGCCGGGGGTATGGCTACACCTTC. Translated, it gives CASSDGRVGRGYGYTF. The chain links TRBV9 to TRBJ1-2, with a possible D match to TRBD1 (5 bases). The CDR3 has 16 residues. Trimming left V 3 bases short and J 5 bases short, with 20 bases between. Germline V lookup: CDR1 SGDLS, CDR2 YYNGEE.

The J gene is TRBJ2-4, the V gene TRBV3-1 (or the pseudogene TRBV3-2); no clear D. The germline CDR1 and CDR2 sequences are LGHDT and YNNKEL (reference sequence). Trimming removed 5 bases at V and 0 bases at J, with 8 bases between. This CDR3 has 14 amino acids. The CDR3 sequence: CASSTRLAKNIQYF. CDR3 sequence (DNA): TGTGCCAGCAGCACCAGGCTAGCCAAAAACATTCAGTACTTC.

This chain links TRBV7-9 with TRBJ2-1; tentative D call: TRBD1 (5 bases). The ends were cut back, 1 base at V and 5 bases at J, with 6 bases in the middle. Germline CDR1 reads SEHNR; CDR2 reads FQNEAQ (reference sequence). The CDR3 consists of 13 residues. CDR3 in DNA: TGTGCCAGCAGCTTAGGACAGAACAATGAGCAGTTCTTC. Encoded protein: CASSLGQNNEQFF. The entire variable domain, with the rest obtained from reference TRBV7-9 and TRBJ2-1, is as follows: DTGVSQNPRHKITKRGQNVTFRCDPISEHNRLYWYRQTLGQGPEFLTYFQNEAQLEKSRLLSDRFSAERPKGSFSTLEIQRTEQGDSAMYLCASSLGQNNEQFFGPGTRLTVL.

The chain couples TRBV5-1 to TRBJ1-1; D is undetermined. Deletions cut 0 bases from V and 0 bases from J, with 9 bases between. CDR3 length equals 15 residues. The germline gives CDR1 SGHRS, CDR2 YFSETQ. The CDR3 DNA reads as TGCGCCAGCAGCTTGGTCCAACCGATGAACACTGAAGCTTTCTTT. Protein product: CASSLVQPMNTEAFF.

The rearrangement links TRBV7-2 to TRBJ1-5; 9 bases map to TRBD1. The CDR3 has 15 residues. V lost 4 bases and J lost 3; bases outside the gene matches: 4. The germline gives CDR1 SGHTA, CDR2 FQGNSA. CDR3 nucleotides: TGTGCCAGCAGCTCTACAGGGGGCTCCAATCAGCCCCAGCATTTT. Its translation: CASSSTGGSNQPQHF. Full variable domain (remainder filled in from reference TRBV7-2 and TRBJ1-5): GAGVSQSPSNKVTEKGKDVELRCDPISGHTALYWYRQSLGQGLEFLIYFQGNSAPDKSGLPSDRFSAERTGGSVSTLTIQRTQQEDSAVYLCASSSTGGSNQPQHFGDGTRLSIL.

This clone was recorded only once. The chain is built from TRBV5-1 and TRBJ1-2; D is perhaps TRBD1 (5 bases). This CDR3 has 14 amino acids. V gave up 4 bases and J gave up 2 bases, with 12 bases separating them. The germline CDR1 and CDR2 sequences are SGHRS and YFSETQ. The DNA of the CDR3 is TGCGCCAGCAGCCTGCCGGGACCCAACTATGGCTACACCTTC. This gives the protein CASSLPGPNYGYTF. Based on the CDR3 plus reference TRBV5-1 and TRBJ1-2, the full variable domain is KAGVTQTPRYLIKTRGQQVTLSCSPISGHRSVSWYQQTPGQGLQFLFEYFSETQRNKGNFPGRFSGRQFSNSRSEMNVSTLELGDSALYLCASSLPGPNYGYTFGSGTRLTVV.

Here the CDR3 reads CASSFWGGDRGEETQYF. In DNA, the CDR3 is TGCGCCAGCAGCTTTTGGGGTGGGGACAGGGGTGAAGAGACCCAGTACTTC. V gene TRBV5-1 combines with J gene TRBJ2-5; 10 bases align to TRBD1. With V trimmed by 2 bases and J by 3 bases, 10 bases remained unmatched. Germline lookup yields CDR1 SGHRS and CDR2 YFSETQ. The CDR3 is 17 amino acids. Supplemented by reference TRBV5-1 and TRBJ2-5, the full variable domain reads KAGVTQTPRYLIKTRGQQVTLSCSPISGHRSVSWYQQTPGQGLQFLFEYFSETQRNKGNFPGRFSGRQFSNSRSEMNVSTLELGDSALYLCASSFWGGDRGEETQYFGPGTRLLVL.

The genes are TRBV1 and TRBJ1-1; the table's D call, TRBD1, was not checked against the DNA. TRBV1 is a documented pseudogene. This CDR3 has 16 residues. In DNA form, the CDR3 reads TGCACCAGCAGCCAAGTGGGACAGGGGTTTTGGACTGAAGCTTTCTTT. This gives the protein CTSSQVGQGFWTEAFF.

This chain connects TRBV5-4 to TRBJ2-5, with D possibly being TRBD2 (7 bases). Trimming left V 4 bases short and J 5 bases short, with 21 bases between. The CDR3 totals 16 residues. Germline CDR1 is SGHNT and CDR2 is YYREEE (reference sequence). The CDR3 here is CASSTVNVGGVETQYF. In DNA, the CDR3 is TGTGCCAGCAGCACCGTGAATGTAGGGGGGGTGGAGACCCAGTACTTC.

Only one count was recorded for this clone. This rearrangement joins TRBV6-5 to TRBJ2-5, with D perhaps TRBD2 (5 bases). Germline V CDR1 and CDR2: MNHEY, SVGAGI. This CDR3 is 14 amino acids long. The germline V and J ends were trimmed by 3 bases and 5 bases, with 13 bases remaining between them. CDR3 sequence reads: CASSYFGDGETQYF. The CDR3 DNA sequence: TGTGCCAGCAGTTATTTCGGGGATGGGGAGACCCAGTACTTC.

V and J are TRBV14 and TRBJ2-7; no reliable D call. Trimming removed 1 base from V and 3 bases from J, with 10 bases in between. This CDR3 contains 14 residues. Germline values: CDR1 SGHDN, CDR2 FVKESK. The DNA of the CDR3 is TGTGCCAGCAGCCAAGCTTTCAGTGTCTACGAGCAGTACTTC. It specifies CASSQAFSVYEQYF.

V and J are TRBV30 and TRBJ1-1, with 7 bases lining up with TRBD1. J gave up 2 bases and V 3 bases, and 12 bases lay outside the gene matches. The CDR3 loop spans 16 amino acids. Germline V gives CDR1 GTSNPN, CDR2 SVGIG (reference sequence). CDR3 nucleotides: TGTGCCTGGAGGACCCCCAGGGGGTACGGAAACACTGAAGCTTTCTTT. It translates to CAWRTPRGYGNTEAFF.